This paragraph covers one T cell receptor (beta chain) sequence. Its target is unknown. This table comes from immunoSEQ multiplex PCR, and its TCRdb copy is limited to in-frame clones, with some not included. The data contain 80,000 to 95,000 clones, about 88% of them singletons. The data stem from a study of T cell responses to AZD1222 COVID-19 vaccine. Germline trimming cut 5 bases from V and 0 bases from J; bases unmatched to any gene: 6. The CDR3 spans 16 residues. CDR1 is SSHAT, CDR2 FNYEAQ, per germline (reference sequence). Study-wide results and limits: White British ancestry dominated among donors, who included more females, and clonal diversity was possibly underestimated. Only a handful of people who got AZD1222 tested seropositive at baseline. Close to half of spike-specific TCRs reportedly recognize unmutated variant regions.

Analyses pooled second doses at about 4 or about 12 weeks. The starting material was peripheral blood, obtained 28 days after the second AZD1222 dose. This sequence joins TRBV7-7 and TRBJ2-1; 8 bases are shared with TRBD2. The TCR comes from an adult who received the AZD1222 COVID-19 vaccine. CDR3 coding DNA: TGTGCCAGCAGCCCGCGGACTAGCCACTCCTACAATGAGCAGTTCTTC. Protein sequence: CASSPRTSHSYNEQFF.